The present TCR beta chain was sequenced within a study of blood T cell repertoires in COVID-19. Study context: The United States, Italy and Spain supplied acute and convalescent COVID-19 samples. In each case, the material was cDNA or gDNA derived from T cells, B-cell-depleted T cells, or PBMCs.

The CDR3 runs to 13 residues. CDR1 and CDR2 from the germline V gene are LNHDA and SQIVND (reference sequence). Trimming took 6 bases from V and 4 from J; bases not matched to a gene: 5. In the original analysis: Amplified reference gene primers provided the basis for estimating nucleated cell counts. TCRdb keeps only in-frame clones here, not all; method: immunoSEQ multiplex PCR. From that table come the V and J calls and clone size; the DNA was used to work out D and trimming. The table has 200,000 or so clones, around 83% seen once; the top ten hold about 6%. Sequencing was carried out using peripheral blood. This receptor was taken from a woman in her 40s with acute or convalescent COVID-19. The rearrangement joins TRBV19 to TRBJ2-5, with 7 bases matching TRBD1. The CDR3 coding sequence is TGTGCCAGTAGAGGGACAGAGAGAGAGACCCAGTACTTC. This translates into CASRGTERETQYF.